The text below deals with one TCR beta chain. Its antigen is undetermined. CD8+ and CD4+ T cells from blood underwent TCR beta sequencing. Treatment-naive patients with stable or active relapsing-remitting disease were the multiple sclerosis controls. These data belong to a study of CD8 T cells in Susac syndrome. Findings of the study overall: The study admitted that it had a relatively small number of individuals in its TCR sequencing and HLA analysis.

Random-hexamer reverse transcription was applied to roughly 0.5 to 1 ug RNA. A multiplex approach, immunoSEQ multiplex PCR, amplified TCR beta CDR3 across 54 Vbeta and 13 Jbeta. A single record per CDR3 protein comes from TCRdb applying MiXCR to the immunoSEQ multiplex PCR reads. The data hold tens of thousands of distinct CDR3 sequences, with 85% to 95% observed a single time. Germline CDR1 reads MGHRA; CDR2 reads YSYEKL. The CDR3 has 13 amino acids. Deletions cut 3 bases from V and 4 bases from J, with 10 bases between. This receptor was identified in a human donor with multiple sclerosis. The sample consisted of CD8+ T cells from PBMCs. The J gene is TRBJ2-7, the V gene TRBV4-1; no definite D call. CDR3 coding DNA: TGCGCCAGCAGCCAGGGTAAAACATACGAGCAGTACTTC. It codes for CASSQGKTYEQYF.